Each of the 24 T cell receptor beta chains below was sequenced from the same sample in a study of siplizumab effects on memory and regulatory T cells. Assay used: immunoSEQ multiplex PCR; TCRdb lists only in-frame clones, some missing. The sample carries 100,000 to 120,000 clones, roughly 92% recorded once. Sequencing was carried out using CD4+ T cells sorted from blood. The receptors here all came from a human donor in good health.

The chain employs TRBV9 and TRBJ1-4, with 10 bases fitting TRBD1. CDR1 is SGDLS, CDR2 YYNGEE, per germline. The J segment lost 8 bases and the V segment lost 4 bases, leaving 5 bases of the junction unmatched. This CDR3 has 14 residues. The CDR3 DNA reads as TGTGCCAGCAGCCGGGACAGGGGCGGAGAAAAACTGTTTTTT. Translating it yields CASSRDRGGEKLFF.

This chain uses TRBV5-6 with TRBJ1-3; maybe TRBD1 (5 bases). V was trimmed by 0 bases and J by 2 bases, leaving 9 bases between them. Germline CDR1 reads SGHDT; CDR2 reads YYEEEE. The CDR3 totals 15 residues. Here the CDR3 reads CASSLGVGAGNTIYF. The CDR3 DNA reads as TGTGCCAGCAGCTTGGGGGTAGGGGCTGGAAACACCATATATTTT.

This chain uses TRBV5-1 with TRBJ1-4; D unclear. This CDR3 spans 15 amino acids. The germline V and J ends were trimmed by 0 bases and 0 bases, with 6 bases remaining between them. The germline gives CDR1 SGHRS, CDR2 YFSETQ. The CDR3 DNA reads as TGCGCCAGCAGCTTGGACGTCGCAACTAATGAAAAACTGTTTTTT. Protein product: CASSLDVATNEKLFF.

The rearrangement uses TRBV25-1 and TRBJ2-1; D possibly uses TRBD1 or TRBD2 (6 bases each). Germline lookup yields CDR1 MGHDK and CDR2 SYGVNS. The CDR3 length is 14 residues. The V end was cut by 10 bases, the J end by 4 bases, with 17 bases between. CDR3 DNA: TGTGCCACCACCCCCGGGGGCTCGTACAATGAGCAGTTCTTC. It encodes CATTPGGSYNEQFF.

For this clone: Other DNA sequences in this sample translate to the same CDR3. V and J are TRBV2 and TRBJ2-7, with 12 bases fitting TRBD1. Trimming at V came to 6 bases and at J to 5 bases, leaving 5 bases not matched to a gene. The CDR3 sequence is 14 residues long. CDR1 is SNHLY, CDR2 FYNNEI, per germline. CDR3 region: CASSTGQGAHEQYF. CDR3 nucleotide sequence: TGTGCCAGCAGCACGGGACAGGGGGCCCACGAGCAGTACTTC. The variable domain in full, completed from reference TRBV2 and TRBJ2-7, reads EPEVTQTPSHQVTQMGQEVILRCVPISNHLYFYWYRQILGQKVEFLVSFYNNEISEKSEIFDDQFSVERPDGSNFTLKIRSTKLEDSAMYFCASSTGQGAHEQYFGPGTRLTVT.

This clone was found a few times. The chain combines TRBV25-1 with TRBJ2-7, with 8 nucleotides matching TRBD1. V lost 3 bases, J lost 3 bases, and 4 bases stayed unmatched. This CDR3 spans 14 amino acids. The germline gives CDR1 MGHDK, CDR2 SYGVNS. CDR3 DNA: TGTGCCAGCAGTGACCAACAGGGGGTCTACGAGCAGTACTTC. Translation: CASSDQQGVYEQYF.

The chain combines TRBV18 with TRBJ2-7; TRBD2 agrees at 7 bases. CDR3 length equals 14 residues. V was pared by 0 bases and J by 9 bases, with 8 bases of the junction left unmatched. Per the germline V gene, CDR1 is KGHSH and CDR2 is LQKENI. CDR3 sequence reads: CASSPPTSIGGQYF. CDR3 coding DNA: TGTGCCAGCTCACCACCGACTAGCATCGGAGGGCAGTACTTC.

The chain has TRBV30 and TRBJ1-1; no reliable D call. This CDR3 is built from 13 residues. Trimming took off 0 bases at V and 0 bases at J, with 5 bases between the two ends. Germline assignment: CDR1 GTSNPN and CDR2 SVGIG (reference sequence). The CDR3 nucleotides read TGTGCCTGGAGTGTTGGGTTGAACACTGAAGCTTTCTTT. This sequence encodes CAWSVGLNTEAFF.

The chain employs TRBV6-1 and TRBJ1-2; no definite D call. In germline, CDR1 is MNHNS, CDR2 SASEGT. V lost 7 bases to trimming and J lost 7 bases, with 13 bases between them. The CDR3 spans 12 residues. The CDR3 is CASTLGGGGYTF. The DNA of the CDR3 is TGTGCCAGCACCTTGGGAGGAGGTGGCTACACCTTC.

Here the CDR3 DNA reads TGTGCCAGCAGCTTAGGCATCGGGGGTGACTCCCGGGACGAGCAGTACTTC. It is translated as CASSLGIGGDSRDEQYF. The V gene is TRBV7-9, the J gene TRBJ2-7, with a tentative D call TRBD2 (6 bases). V was cut by 1 base and J by 5 bases, with 21 bases left in between. The CDR3 contains 17 residues. The germline CDR1 and CDR2 sequences are SEHNR and FQNEAQ (reference sequence).

J is TRBJ1-5 and V is TRBV28; 9 nucleotides align to TRBD1. The V gene end was trimmed by 5 bases and the J gene end by 7 bases; junction bases not matched to a gene: 9. Germline V CDR1 and CDR2: MDHEN, SYDVKM. CDR3 size: 15 residues. CDR3 sequence (DNA): TGTGCCAGCAGTCCTCAACAGGGGGCTGGGCAGCCCCAGCATTTT. It codes for CASSPQQGAGQPQHF. The full variable domain, its missing parts supplied by reference TRBV28 and TRBJ1-5, is DVKVTQSSRYLVKRTGEKVFLECVQDMDHENMFWYRQDPGLGLRLIYFSYDVKMKEKGDIPEGYSVSREKKERFSLILESASTNQTSMYLCASSPQQGAGQPQHFGDGTRLSIL.

The chain carries TRBV9 and TRBJ1-3; D unresolved. CDR3 size: 13 residues. V was pared by 3 bases and J by 0 bases, with 4 bases between. From germline, CDR1 is SGDLS and CDR2 YYNGEE. The CDR3 loop is CASSASSGNTIYF. DNA of the CDR3: TGTGCCAGCAGCGCCTCCTCTGGAAACACCATATATTTT.

The CDR3 DNA follows: TGCGCCAGCAGCTTGGCAGGGGACATCACTGAAGCTTTCTTT. Translated, it gives CASSLAGDITEAFF. The rearrangement links TRBV5-1 to TRBJ1-1; TRBD1 is a possible D gene (6 bases). Per the germline V gene, CDR1 is SGHRS and CDR2 is YFSETQ. This CDR3 is 14 amino acids long. Trimming shortened V by 0 bases and J by 4 bases, and 10 bases separated the two germline ends.

V is TRBV18 and J is TRBJ2-1; no clear D gene. Trimming shortened V by 3 bases and J by 5 bases, and 8 bases separated the two germline ends. Germline loops: CDR1 KGHSH, CDR2 LQKENI. The CDR3 contains 13 residues. CDR3 sequence reads: CASSPMTDNEQFF. DNA for the CDR3: TGTGCCAGCTCACCCATGACCGACAATGAGCAGTTCTTC.

V gene TRBV2 combines with J gene TRBJ2-3; 12 positions match TRBD2. The CDR3 has 16 amino acids. The germline V gene has CDR1 SNHLY and CDR2 FYNNEI. The ends lost 6 bases at V and 5 bases at J; junction bases unmatched: 9. CDR3 nucleotides: TGTGCCAGCAGGAGGACTAGCGGGATAATCGGAGATACGCAGTATTTT. This translates into CASRRTSGIIGDTQYF.

This clone occurred once. This chain connects TRBV5-1 to TRBJ2-7; TRBD2 is a possible D gene (5 bases). The CDR3 totals 14 residues. Germline CDR1 reads SGHRS; CDR2 reads YFSETQ. The ends were cut back, 3 bases at V and 4 bases at J, with 14 bases in the middle. CDR3 nucleotide sequence: TGCGCCAGCAGCTCGGGAAGGGTTGGATACGAGCAGTACTTC. This codes for CASSSGRVGYEQYF.

The chain recombines TRBV7-8 with TRBJ2-3, with TRBD1 as a possible D gene (5 bases). The germline V and J ends were trimmed by 1 base and 2 bases, with 13 bases remaining between them. CDR3 length: 16 amino acids. Per the germline V gene, CDR1 is SGHVS and CDR2 is FQNEAQ. CDR3 amino acids: CASSLDGARPTDTQYF. The CDR3 DNA reads as TGTGCCAGCAGCTTAGATGGGGCCAGGCCCACAGATACGCAGTATTTT.

V gene TRBV5-1 combines with J gene TRBJ1-2; TRBD1 is a possible D gene (6 bases). The CDR3 runs 13 residues. V was pared by 2 bases and J by 2 bases, with 7 bases between. Germline V gene lookup returns CDR1 SGHRS and CDR2 YFSETQ. CDR3 in amino acids: CASSFQGNYGYTF. CDR3 DNA sequence: TGCGCCAGCAGCTTCCAGGGGAACTATGGCTACACCTTC.

The genes are TRBV11-2 and TRBJ2-7; either TRBD1 or TRBD2 may supply D (6 bases each). The CDR3 covers 13 residues. The ends were cut back, 10 bases at V and 1 base at J, with 14 bases in the middle. Per the germline V gene, CDR1 is SGHAT and CDR2 is FQNNGV. For the CDR3, the DNA is TGTGCCACTCTAGGGGGGAATTCCTACGAGCAGTACTTC. It yields the protein CATLGGNSYEQYF. Variable domain in full (rest from reference TRBV11-2 and TRBJ2-7): EAGVAQSPRYKIIEKRQSVAFWCNPISGHATLYWYQQILGQGPKLLIQFQNNGVVDDSQLPKDRFSAERLKGVDSTLKIQPAKLEDSAVYLCATLGGNSYEQYFGPGTRLTVT.

The rearrangement links TRBV7-2 to TRBJ2-2; TRBD2 might be the D (5 bases). Between the trimmed V and J ends, which lost 1 base and 2 bases, there was a span of 11 bases. Germline V lookup: CDR1 SGHTA, CDR2 FQGNSA. CDR3 size: 16 residues. Here the CDR3 DNA reads TGTGCCAGCAGCTTAGGGACTCCGAGAAACACCGGGGAGCTGTTTTTT. It translates to CASSLGTPRNTGELFF.

CDR3 DNA sequence: TGCGCCAGCAGCACACGGACAGGGGGTCCCTACGAGCAGTACTTC. Translating it yields CASSTRTGGPYEQYF. This chain joins TRBV5-1 and TRBJ2-7, with 10 positions matching TRBD1. The CDR3 has 15 amino acids. With V trimmed by 4 bases and J by 2 bases, 6 bases remained unmatched. Germline CDR1 is SGHRS and CDR2 is YFSETQ.

The chain links TRBV5-6 to TRBJ2-1; TRBD1 matches 9 bases. Trimming took 5 bases from V and 7 from J; bases not matched to a gene: 10. The CDR3 spans 15 residues. Germline loops: CDR1 SGHDT, CDR2 YYEEEE. Here the CDR3 DNA reads TGTGCCAGCAGGGAACCGGGACAGGGTAAAAATGAGCAGTTCTTC. It is translated as CASREPGQGKNEQFF. The full variable domain, rest sourced from reference TRBV5-6 and TRBJ2-1, is DAGVTQSPTHLIKTRGQQVTLRCSPKSGHDTVSWYQQALGQGPQFIFQYYEEEERQRGNFPDRFSGHQFPNYSSELNVNALLLGDSALYLCASREPGQGKNEQFFGPGTRLTVL.

The table lists this clone with a few counts. The chain joins TRBV2 to TRBJ1-1, with a possible D match to TRBD1 (5 bases). The V gene's germline CDR1 is SNHLY and CDR2 FYNNEI. Between the trimmed V and J ends, which lost 11 bases and 2 bases, there was a span of 15 bases. The CDR3 has 13 amino acids. The CDR3 DNA sequence: TGTGCCGTATACCGGGACCCAAACACTGAAGCTTTCTTT. Translated, it gives CAVYRDPNTEAFF. Full variable domain (remainder filled in from reference TRBV2 and TRBJ1-1): EPEVTQTPSHQVTQMGQEVILRCVPISNHLYFYWYRQILGQKVEFLVSFYNNEISEKSEIFDDQFSVERPDGSNFTLKIRSTKLEDSAMYFCAVYRDPNTEAFFGQGTRLTVV.

V usage is TRBV30 and J usage is TRBJ1-4, with 9 positions matching TRBD1. Germline values: CDR1 GTSNPN, CDR2 SVGIG (reference sequence). The length of the CDR3 is 15 residues. J was trimmed by 5 bases and V by 1 base; bases with no gene match: 5. The CDR3 nucleotides read TGTGCCTGGAGTGACTCCGGGACAGGGAATGAAAAACTGTTTTTT. It translates to CAWSDSGTGNEKLFF.